This passage covers 3 T cell receptor beta chains from one sample sequenced in a study of blood T cell repertoires in COVID-19. Sequencing used immunoSEQ multiplex PCR; TCRdb keeps in-frame clones, though not all of them. The sample lists roughly 120,000 clones, around 90% seen once, with about 4% in the top ten. Input material: peripheral blood. The receptor set was obtained from a man aged 50 to 60 with active COVID-19.

The chain combines TRBV7-3 with TRBJ1-2; TRBD1 matches at 12 bases. Trimming took 5 bases from V and 6 from J; bases not matched to a gene: 7. This CDR3 is 15 amino acids long. CDR1 SGHTA and CDR2 FQGTGA come from the germline V gene. The CDR3 DNA follows: TGTGCCAGCAGCATTACCGGGACAGGGGGCCATGGCTACACCTTC. As protein: CASSITGTGGHGYTF.

The J gene is TRBJ1-1, the V gene TRBV5-1; no clear D gene. The CDR3 is 14 residues long. V gave up 4 bases and J gave up 0 bases, with 10 bases separating them. Per germline, CDR1 SGHRS and CDR2 YFSETQ. The CDR3 protein is CASSTGALNTEAFF. In nucleotides, the CDR3 is TGCGCCAGCAGCACGGGAGCGTTGAACACTGAAGCTTTCTTT.

V usage is TRBV2 and J usage is TRBJ1-5; D is ambiguous. Per germline, CDR1 SNHLY and CDR2 FYNNEI. The V gene lost 1 base and the J gene lost 3 bases, with 10 bases spanning the gap. This CDR3 is 15 amino acids long. This chain's CDR3 is CASSEGRGPNQPQHF. In DNA form, the CDR3 reads TGTGCCAGCAGTGAAGGGCGGGGTCCCAATCAGCCCCAGCATTTT.